This TCR beta chain derives from a study of shared T cell receptors in the human thymus. The CDR3 extends over 15 amino acids. The germline gives CDR1 SGHNT, CDR2 YENEEA. The germline V and J ends were trimmed by 4 bases and 2 bases, with 15 bases remaining between them. Method: immunoSEQ multiplex PCR; TCRdb's copy keeps in-frame clones and lacks some. The table records fewer than 700,000 clones, around 89% of them present only once. These data are also associated with another study on human thymus T cells. That source notes: Immunologically healthy infants in Finland undergoing congenital heart defect surgery were the donors. Resections were taken during corrective heart surgery, and the thymus tissue came from these. There appeared to be biased usage of V and J genes in thymic and blood repertoires. Highly overlapping thymic repertoires among unrelated individuals were reported in related research.

V gene TRBV11-3 combines with J gene TRBJ2-7, with D maybe TRBD1 (6 bases). The TCR comes from a boy less than two years old with a congenital heart defect. What was sequenced was thymocytes. CDR3 DNA: TGTGCCAGCAGCTACAATACAGGGCCCGCCTACGAGCAGTACTTC. Protein product: CASSYNTGPAYEQYF.